The 20 T cell receptor beta chains in this list originate from one sample, sequenced in a study of blood T cell repertoires in COVID-19. Measured with immunoSEQ multiplex PCR; TCRdb has only the in-frame clones, and not every one. The table lists around 94,000 clones, roughly 86% of them singletons. Sequenced input: peripheral blood. These TCRs come from a man between 50 and 59 years old with active or convalescent COVID-19.

In this sample, this clone turned up a few times. The chain recombines TRBV27 with TRBJ2-3, with 8 nucleotides matching TRBD1. V lost 2 bases and J lost 2; bases outside the gene matches: 3. The V gene's germline CDR1 is MNHEY and CDR2 SMNVEV (reference sequence). CDR3 length: 15 amino acids. DNA for the CDR3: TGTGCCAGCAGTTTAGACAGGGGAAACACAGATACGCAGTATTTT. This gives the protein CASSLDRGNTDTQYF.

The V and J genes are TRBV11-2 and TRBJ1-4; 7 bases are shared with TRBD1. This CDR3 has 14 residues. V lost 5 bases to trimming and J lost 7 bases; unmatched junction nucleotides: 7. CDR1 SGHAT and CDR2 FQNNGV come from the germline V gene. The CDR3 loop reads CASSQLTGIEKLFF. The DNA of the CDR3 is TGTGCCAGCAGCCAATTGACAGGGATTGAAAAACTGTTTTTT.

This rearrangement joins TRBV12-3 or TRBV12-4 to TRBJ2-1; TRBD2 agrees at 8 bases. The CDR3 sequence is 13 residues long. Losses at the gene ends were 3 bases for V and 10 bases for J; bases not matched to a gene: 5. In DNA, the CDR3 is TGTGCCAGCAGTTTGGGACTAGTGCGGGAGCAGTTCTTC. As protein: CASSLGLVREQFF.

The CDR3 sequence: CASSPKDRGGNEQYV. CDR3 nucleotides: TGCGCCAGCAGCCCTAAAGACAGGGGAGGGAACGAGCAGTACGTC. V and J are TRBV5-1 and TRBJ2-7; possible D gene TRBD1, 8 bases. The CDR3 contains 15 residues. Germline V gives CDR1 SGHRS, CDR2 YFSETQ. The V end was cut by 4 bases, the J end by 5 bases, with 19 bases between.

V is TRBV24-1 and J is TRBJ1-2; the match to TRBD1 covers 8 bases. Germline loops: CDR1 KGHDR, CDR2 SFDVKD. V shed 4 bases, J shed 4 bases, and the junction held 7 bases outside the gene matches. CDR3 size: 15 residues. This chain's CDR3 is CATSDPGGAGYGYTF. The CDR3 DNA follows: TGTGCCACCAGTGACCCAGGGGGCGCCGGCTATGGCTACACCTTC.

The rearrangement uses TRBV2 and TRBJ1-1; D remains unclear. Germline lookup yields CDR1 SNHLY and CDR2 FYNNEI. The length of the CDR3 is 11 residues. Trimming shortened V by 4 bases and J by 4 bases, and 4 bases separated the two germline ends. The CDR3 DNA reads TGTGCCAGCAGTGGCGGCACTGAAGCTTTCTTT. Its translation is CASSGGTEAFF.

About this clone itself: The identical CDR3 is also encoded by other nucleotide sequences in the sample. J is TRBJ2-3 and V is TRBV19, with 12 bases matching TRBD1. This CDR3 is built from 15 residues. The germline V gene encodes CDR1 LNHDA and CDR2 SQIVND (reference sequence). Losses at the gene ends were 5 bases for V and 6 bases for J; bases not matched to a gene: 6. CDR3 amino acids: CASSSGQGAGDTQYF. CDR3 bases: TGTGCCAGTAGTTCGGGACAGGGGGCAGGGGATACGCAGTATTTT. Variable domain in full (rest from reference TRBV19 and TRBJ2-3): DGGITQSPKYLFRKEGQNVTLSCEQNLNHDAMYWYRQDPGQGLRLIYYSQIVNDFQKGDIAEGYSVSREKKESFPLTVTSAQKNPTAFYLCASSSGQGAGDTQYFGPGTRLTVL.

The V gene is TRBV29-1, the J gene TRBJ1-1; possibly TRBD1 for D (5 bases). Trimming shortened V by 4 bases and J by 0 bases, and 12 bases separated the two germline ends. There are 14 residues in the CDR3. Germline V gene data show CDR1 as SQVTM and CDR2 as ANQGSEA. CDR3 in amino acids: CSVVGGRMNTEAFF. The DNA for the CDR3 is TGCAGCGTTGTGGGGGGACGGATGAACACTGAAGCTTTCTTT.

Only a few counts were recorded for this clone. The V gene is TRBV6-2 or TRBV6-3, the J gene TRBJ2-7; D not certain. CDR1 MNHEY and CDR2 SVGEGT come from the germline V gene. Between the trimmed V and J ends, which lost 6 bases and 6 bases, there was a span of 12 bases. The CDR3 is made up of 12 amino acids. As DNA, the CDR3 is TGTGCCAGCAGCAATAACCCGGGCGAGCAGTACTTC. Residues: CASSNNPGEQYF.

The chain combines TRBV29-1 with TRBJ2-1, with 9 bases matching TRBD2. The CDR3 runs to 15 residues. Germline loops: CDR1 SQVTM, CDR2 ANQGSEA. V shed 8 bases and J 8 bases; nucleotides not matched to a gene: 16. CDR3 in DNA: TGCAGCTCACTCCCCCTGGGCGGGGGGGAGGATGAGCAGTTCTTC. Amino acid sequence: CSSLPLGGGEDEQFF.

This chain connects TRBV11-2 to TRBJ2-1; 10 nucleotides agree with TRBD2. Per germline, CDR1 SGHAT and CDR2 FQNNGV. With V trimmed by 7 bases and J by 1 base, 4 bases remained unmatched. This CDR3 is built from 15 residues. CDR3 sequence: CASTLAGVSYNEQFF. In DNA form, the CDR3 reads TGTGCCAGCACTCTAGCGGGGGTGTCCTACAATGAGCAGTTCTTC. The variable domain in full, completed from reference TRBV11-2 and TRBJ2-1, reads EAGVAQSPRYKIIEKRQSVAFWCNPISGHATLYWYQQILGQGPKLLIQFQNNGVVDDSQLPKDRFSAERLKGVDSTLKIQPAKLEDSAVYLCASTLAGVSYNEQFFGPGTRLTVL.

CDR3: CASSQDDVSIDRDISYEQYF. The CDR3 DNA sequence: TGTGCCAGCAGCCAAGACGACGTTTCAATAGACAGGGACATCTCCTACGAGCAGTACTTC. The V call is TRBV14, the J call TRBJ2-7; 7 bases line up with TRBD1. The CDR3 runs 20 residues. With 0 bases clipped from V and 0 bases from J, the junction kept 17 bases outside the gene matches. Germline-derived CDR1 and CDR2 are SGHDN and FVKESK.

The J gene is TRBJ2-7, the V gene TRBV28, with TRBD1 matching 7 bases. The CDR3 has 14 residues. Germline-derived CDR1 and CDR2 are MDHEN and SYDVKM. V dropped 5 bases and J dropped 0; count of bases not matched to a gene: 4. DNA of the CDR3: TGTGCCAGCAGTCCGGGACAGTTCTCCTACGAGCAGTACGTC. As protein: CASSPGQFSYEQYV.

The sample holds many counts of this clone. The chain carries TRBV10-2 and TRBJ1-4, with TRBD1 identical over 7 bases. From germline, CDR1 is WSHSY and CDR2 SAAADI. The CDR3 covers 15 residues. The V gene end was trimmed by 0 bases and the J gene end by 3 bases; junction bases not matched to a gene: 1. The CDR3 DNA is TGCGCCAGCAGTGAGTCGACAGGGTCTAATGAAAAACTGTTTTTT. Protein product: CASSESTGSNEKLFF.

The rearrangement links TRBV5-1 to TRBJ2-7; tentative D call: TRBD1 (6 bases). Trimming took 4 bases from V and 4 from J, leaving 9 bases between them. This CDR3 is 12 amino acids long. Germline loops: CDR1 SGHRS, CDR2 YFSETQ. CDR3 sequence (DNA): TGCGCCAGCAGCGTGACAGGTTACGAGCAGTACTTC. It yields the protein CASSVTGYEQYF.

The chain has TRBV21-1 and TRBJ1-6; TRBD1 was called by the table and not checked on the DNA. TRBV21-1 is marked as a pseudogene. This CDR3 spans 16 amino acids. CDR3 sequence: CASSKWTGAWNSPLHF. CDR3 sequence (DNA): TGTGCCAGCAGCAAATGGACAGGGGCTTGGAATTCACCCCTCCACTTT.

The chain is built from TRBV6-4 and TRBJ1-6, with TRBD1 matching over 7 bases. From germline, CDR1 is MRHNA and CDR2 SNTAGT. The CDR3 sequence is 13 residues long. V was clipped by 5 bases and J by 8 bases; unmatched bases: 3. CDR3 in amino acids: CASSPGQYSPLHF. CDR3 in DNA: TGTGCCAGCAGTCCGGGACAGTATTCACCCCTCCACTTT.

This chain uses TRBV5-1 with TRBJ2-3; 10 bases match TRBD2. Per the germline V gene, CDR1 is SGHRS and CDR2 is YFSETQ. The CDR3 sequence is 14 residues long. J was trimmed by 6 bases and V by 2 bases; bases with no gene match: 3. The CDR3 sequence: CASSLAGGHDTQYF. The CDR3 DNA follows: TGCGCCAGCAGCTTAGCGGGGGGGCATGATACGCAGTATTTT.

The J gene is TRBJ2-1, the V gene TRBV9; possibly TRBD1 for D (6 bases). V lost 1 base and J 9 bases, leaving 14 bases between the germline ends. The CDR3 has 14 amino acids. Germline V gene sequence: CDR1 SGDLS, CDR2 YYNGEE. The DNA for the CDR3 is TGTGCCAGCAGCGTATTAAACGAAGGGGGTGAGCAGTTCTTC. The encoded protein is CASSVLNEGGEQFF.

This chain connects TRBV11-2 to TRBJ2-7; the match to TRBD2 covers 10 bases. J lost 3 bases, V lost 4 bases, and 3 bases had no gene match. The V gene's germline CDR1 is SGHAT and CDR2 FQNNGV. The CDR3 has 14 residues. CDR3: CASSSTSGFYEQYF. The DNA of the CDR3 is TGTGCCAGCAGCTCGACTAGCGGGTTCTACGAGCAGTACTTC.